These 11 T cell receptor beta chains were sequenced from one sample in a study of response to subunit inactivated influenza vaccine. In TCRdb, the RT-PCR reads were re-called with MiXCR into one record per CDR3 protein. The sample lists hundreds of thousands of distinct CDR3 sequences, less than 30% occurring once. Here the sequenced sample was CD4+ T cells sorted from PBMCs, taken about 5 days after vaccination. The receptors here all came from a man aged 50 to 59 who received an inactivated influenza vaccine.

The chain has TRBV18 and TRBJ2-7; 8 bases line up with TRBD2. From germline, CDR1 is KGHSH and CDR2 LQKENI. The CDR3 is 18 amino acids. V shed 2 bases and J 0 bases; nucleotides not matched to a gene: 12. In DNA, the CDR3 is TGTGCCAGCTCACCAACAGCAGGCAGCGGGGGCATCTCCTACGAGCAGTACTTC. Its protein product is CASSPTAGSGGISYEQYF.

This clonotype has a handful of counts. The CDR3 spells CASSWTSGGHTGELFF. The CDR3 DNA sequence: TGTGCCAGCAGCTGGACTAGCGGGGGGCACACCGGGGAGCTGTTTTTT. The chain links TRBV7-2 to TRBJ2-2, with TRBD2 matching 14 bases. The CDR3 sequence is 16 residues long. CDR1 is SGHTA, CDR2 FQGNSA, per germline. After removal of 4 bases from V and 3 bases from J, the junction contained 1 base not matched to a gene.

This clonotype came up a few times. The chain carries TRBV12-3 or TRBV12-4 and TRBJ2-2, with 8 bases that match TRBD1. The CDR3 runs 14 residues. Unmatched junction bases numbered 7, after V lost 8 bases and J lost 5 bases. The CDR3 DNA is TGTGCCAGCCTGACAGGGGTAGTTACCGGGGAGCTGTTTTTT. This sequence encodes CASLTGVVTGELFF.

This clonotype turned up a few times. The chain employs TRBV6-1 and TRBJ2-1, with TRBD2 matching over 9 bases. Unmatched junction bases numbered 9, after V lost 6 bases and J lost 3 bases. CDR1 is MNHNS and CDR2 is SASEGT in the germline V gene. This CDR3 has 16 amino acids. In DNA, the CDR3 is TGTGCCAGCAGCCCAGGGGCGGGAGGGAACTACAATGAGCAGTTCTTC. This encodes CASSPGAGGNYNEQFF.

CDR3 in DNA: TGTGCCATCAGCCCCGGGGCGGGAGGAAAGAGCTCCTACAATGAGCAGTTCTTC. Its protein is CAISPGAGGKSSYNEQFF. The V and J genes are TRBV10-3 and TRBJ2-1; TRBD2 agrees at 8 bases. This CDR3 region has 18 residues. Trimming took 6 bases from V and 0 from J; bases not matched to a gene: 13. Looked up from germline, CDR1 is ENHRY and CDR2 is SYGVKD.

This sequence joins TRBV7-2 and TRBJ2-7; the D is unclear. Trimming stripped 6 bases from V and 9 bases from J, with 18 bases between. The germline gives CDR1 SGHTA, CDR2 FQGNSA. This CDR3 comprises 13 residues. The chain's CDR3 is CASSPGPRAAQYF. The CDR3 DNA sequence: TGTGCCAGCAGTCCCGGGCCCCGGGCGGCGCAGTACTTC.

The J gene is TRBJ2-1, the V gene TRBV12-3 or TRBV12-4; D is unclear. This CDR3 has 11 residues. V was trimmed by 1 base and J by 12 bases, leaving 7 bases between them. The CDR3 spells CASSLGRTQFF. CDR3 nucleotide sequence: TGTGCCAGCAGTTTAGGGCGGACGCAGTTCTTC.

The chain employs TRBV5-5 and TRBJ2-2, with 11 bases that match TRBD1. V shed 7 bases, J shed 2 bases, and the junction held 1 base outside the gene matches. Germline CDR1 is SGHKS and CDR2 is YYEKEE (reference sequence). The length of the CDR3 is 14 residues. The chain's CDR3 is CASGTGGNTGELFF. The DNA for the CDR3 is TGTGCCAGCGGGACAGGGGGAAACACCGGGGAGCTGTTTTTT.

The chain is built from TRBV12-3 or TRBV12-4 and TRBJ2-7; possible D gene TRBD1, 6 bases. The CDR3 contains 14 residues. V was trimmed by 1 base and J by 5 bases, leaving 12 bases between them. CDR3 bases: TGTGCCAGCAGTTTAGGAGGCAGGGGTGACGAGCAGTACTTC. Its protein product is CASSLGGRGDEQYF.

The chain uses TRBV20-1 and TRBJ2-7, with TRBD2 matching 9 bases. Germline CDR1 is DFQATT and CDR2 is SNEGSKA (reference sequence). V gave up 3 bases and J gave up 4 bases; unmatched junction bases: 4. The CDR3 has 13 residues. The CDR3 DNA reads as TGCAGTGCTAGTGCGGGACTAGCTTACGAGCAGTACTTC. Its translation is CSASAGLAYEQYF.

The CDR3 reads CASSRGGLAGYNEQFF. The CDR3 region has the DNA TGTGCCAGCAGCCGCGGGGGGCTAGCGGGGTACAATGAGCAGTTCTTC. The chain links TRBV7-2 to TRBJ2-1, with TRBD2 matching over 9 bases. Germline CDR1 and CDR2: SGHTA and FQGNSA. CDR3 size: 16 residues. V trimming: 5 bases; J trimming: 4 bases; junction bases outside the gene matches: 9.